A selection of T cell receptor beta chains follows, all from one sample in a study of blood T cell repertoires in COVID-19. Profiled with immunoSEQ multiplex PCR; TCRdb holds only in-frame clones, not every one. The data hold some 290,000 clones, with approximately 87% observed a single time. Sequenced input: peripheral blood. These receptors came from a woman in her 30s with COVID-19, enrolled during active disease. The CDR3 runs from the conserved cysteine through the conserved F or W. The order of the fields is clone size, D gene, J gene, V gene, CDR3 protein, CDR3 DNA. The D gene is left open where the match is weak. Where a row states a size, it is once, few, many or the class of an expanded clone; other rows omit it.

NA	NA	TRBJ1-6	TRBV19	CASSIDQGGYNSPLHF	TGTGCCAGTAGTATAGACCAAGGGGGTTATAATTCACCCCTCCACTTT
once	TRBD1	TRBJ2-7	TRBV18	CASSHRAGTAFYEQYF	TGTGCCAGCTCACATCGCGCCGGGACAGCTTTCTACGAGCAGTACTTC
NA	TRBD2	TRBJ2-2	TRBV2	CASSEPAGGPNTGELFF	TGTGCCAGCAGTGAGCCAGCGGGGGGACCGAACACCGGGGAGCTGTTTTTT
NA	NA	TRBJ2-7	TRBV10-1	CASSEDPGVYEQYF	TGCGCCAGCAGCGAGGATCCGGGGGTATACGAGCAGTACTTC
few	TRBD2	TRBJ2-7	TRBV10-3	CAIRASGGGYEQYF	TGTGCCATCAGGGCTAGCGGGGGGGGCTACGAGCAGTACTTC
NA	NA	TRBJ1-6	TRBV19	CASSIDITVNSPLHF	TGTGCCAGTAGTATAGATATAACAGTTAATTCACCCCTCCACTTT
NA	NA	TRBJ1-1	TRBV7-9	CASSRFTGSFSYTEAFF	TGTGCCAGCAGCCGATTTACAGGGTCGTTCTCTTACACTGAAGCTTTCTTT
NA	NA	TRBJ1-1	TRBV21-1	CAAWGGTKDMNTEAFF	TGTGCCGCCTGGGGGGGCACGAAAGATATGAACACTGAAGCTTTCTTT
NA	TRBD1	TRBJ1-6	TRBV11-2	CASSLGRQGLYNSPLHF	TGTGCCAGCAGCTTAGGCCGACAGGGACTGTATAATTCACCCCTCCACTTT
few	NA	TRBJ2-7	TRBV11-2	CASSLYYEQYF	TGTGCCAGCAGCTTATACTACGAGCAGTACTTC
NA	TRBD1	TRBJ1-1	TRBV3-1/TRBV3-2	CASSRPGTGIGEAFF	TGTGCCAGCAGCCGACCCGGGACAGGGATCGGGGAAGCTTTCTTT
once	NA	TRBJ1-5	TRBV5-1	CASSLGGQRNQPQHF	TGCGCCAGCAGCCTTGGAGGACAGCGAAATCAGCCCCAGCATTTT
NA	NA	TRBJ1-2	TRBV28	CASSPREIGYGYTF	TGTGCCAGCAGCCCGCGGGAGATCGGCTATGGCTACACCTTC
few	NA	TRBJ2-2	TRBV11-2	CASSLGRELFF	TGTGCCAGCAGCTTAGGGCGGGAGCTGTTTTTT
once	NA	TRBJ1-1	TRBV28	CASSLLGPRAGAEAFF	TGTGCCAGCAGTTTGTTGGGGCCAAGAGCGGGCGCTGAAGCTTTCTTT
NA	NA	TRBJ2-3	TRBV4-1	CASSQGLGMSTDTQYF	TGCGCCAGCAGCCAAGGCCTAGGAATGAGCACAGATACGCAGTATTTT
NA	NA	TRBJ2-3	TRBV6-5	CASSLEVWDTQYF	TGTGCCAGCAGTTTAGAGGTTTGGGATACGCAGTATTTT
NA	NA	TRBJ1-3	TRBV20-1	CSASQDSGNTIYF	TGCAGTGCCAGTCAGGATTCTGGAAACACCATATATTTT
NA	NA	TRBJ1-1	TRBV5-4	CASSLAGEAFF	TGTGCCAGCAGCTTGGCCGGGGAAGCTTTCTTT
NA	TRBD1	TRBJ1-5	TRBV28	CASSPMTGNSNQPQHF	TGTGCCAGCAGTCCAATGACAGGGAACAGCAATCAGCCCCAGCATTTT
NA	NA	TRBJ2-5	TRBV2	CASSEARETQYF	TGTGCCAGCAGTGAAGCACGGGAGACCCAGTACTTC
NA	NA	TRBJ1-6	TRBV13	CASSSTLPFSSYNSPLHF	TGTGCCAGCAGCTCAACACTACCGTTTAGCTCCTATAATTCACCCCTCCACTTT
NA	NA	TRBJ1-5	TRBV28	CASTTEGGGNQPQHF	TGTGCCAGCACCACCGAGGGGGGGGGAAATCAGCCCCAGCATTTT
NA	NA	TRBJ1-2	TRBV6-6	CASSYTGDTNYGYTF	TGTGCCAGCAGTTATACGGGAGATACTAACTATGGCTACACCTTC
NA	NA	TRBJ1-5	TRBV6-5	CASSRGSGNQPQHF	TGTGCCAGCAGTCGCGGATCAGGCAATCAGCCCCAGCATTTT
NA	NA	TRBJ2-2	TRBV19	CASSIEEDGELFF	TGTGCCAGTAGTATAGAAGAGGACGGGGAGCTGTTTTTT
NA	NA	TRBJ2-5	TRBV9	CASSSHGLEGETQYF	TGTGCCAGCAGCTCTCACGGGCTAGAGGGAGAGACCCAGTACTTC
NA	NA	TRBJ1-5	TRBV19	CASSMGGAVNQPQHF	TGTGCCAGTAGTATGGGGGGGGCGGTCAATCAGCCCCAGCATTTT
NA	TRBD2	TRBJ2-1	TRBV19	CASSIADASGVPNEQFF	TGTGCCAGTAGTATAGCCGACGCTAGCGGGGTCCCCAATGAGCAGTTCTTC
NA	NA	TRBJ1-2	TRBV11-1	CASSPRIGGISYGYTF	TGTGCCAGCAGCCCTCGGATCGGGGGAATTTCCTATGGCTACACCTTC
NA	NA	TRBJ2-1	TRBV9	CASSVRDEQFF	TGTGCCAGCAGCGTGCGGGACGAGCAGTTCTTC
NA	NA	TRBJ1-2	TRBV18	CASALSPMGYTF	TGTGCCAGCGCCCTGAGCCCCATGGGCTACACCTTC
once	NA	TRBJ1-6	TRBV2	CASTASGMSNSPLHF	TGTGCCAGCACGGCCTCCGGGATGAGTAATTCACCCCTCCACTTT
NA	TRBD1	TRBJ1-1	TRBV4-1	CASSQGPDRIEAFF	TGCGCCAGCAGCCAAGGACCGGACAGGATTGAAGCTTTCTTT
few	NA	TRBJ2-2	TRBV9	CASSPGITTGELFF	TGTGCCAGCAGCCCCGGGATAACCACCGGGGAGCTGTTTTTT
NA	NA	TRBJ2-7	TRBV5-6	CASSLAGVSYEQYF	TGTGCCAGCAGCTTGGCAGGGGTCTCCTACGAGCAGTACTTC
NA	NA	TRBJ1-1	TRBV7-9	CASSQAGQQNTEAFF	TGTGCCAGCAGTCAAGCCGGACAGCAGAACACTGAAGCTTTCTTT
NA	TRBD1	TRBJ1-5	TRBV30	CAWSLALNRGRNQPQHF	TGTGCCTGGAGTCTCGCCCTAAACAGGGGGCGGAATCAGCCCCAGCATTTT
NA	TRBD2	TRBJ2-5	TRBV27	CASSGLGQETQYF	TGTGCCAGTTCTGGACTAGGCCAAGAGACCCAGTACTTC
NA	TRBD1	TRBJ1-1	TRBV6-2/TRBV6-3	CASSYPGTVTTEAFF	TGTGCCAGCAGTTACCCCGGGACAGTTACGACTGAAGCTTTCTTT
NA	NA	TRBJ1-1	TRBV14	CASSQAAGAFF	TGTGCCAGCAGCCAGGCTGCAGGGGCTTTCTTT
NA	TRBD2	TRBJ2-3	TRBV5-1	CASTIAGTTDTQYF	TGCGCCAGCACAATAGCGGGGACAACAGATACGCAGTATTTT
NA	NA	TRBJ1-5	TRBV28	CASSQIDSHNQPQHF	TGTGCCAGCAGTCAAATAGACAGCCACAATCAGCCCCAGCATTTT
NA	TRBD1	TRBJ2-5	TRBV15	CATSRERQGAETQYF	TGTGCCACCAGCAGAGAAAGACAGGGGGCGGAGACCCAGTACTTC
once	TRBD2	TRBJ2-7	TRBV29-1	CSVEEGSSRAGGVLYEQYF	TGCAGCGTTGAAGAGGGATCAAGTCGAGCGGGGGGAGTCTTGTACGAGCAGTACTTC
NA	TRBD2	TRBJ2-4	TRBV18	CASSPRLAGGRGKNIQYF	TGTGCCAGCTCACCCCGATTAGCGGGGGGACGGGGCAAAAACATTCAGTACTTC
NA	NA	TRBJ1-3	TRBV18	CASSIDQGPGNTIYF	TGTGCCAGCTCAATCGACCAGGGGCCGGGAAACACCATATATTTT
NA	NA	TRBJ1-1	TRBV19	CASSGATVNTEAFF	TGTGCCAGTAGTGGTGCGACAGTGAACACTGAAGCTTTCTTT